This TCR beta chain stems from a study of CD8 T cells in ankylosing spondylitis. General study results and limits: Reported data indicate significant enrichment of disease-linked clones within matched ankylosing spondylitis synovial fluid. Characteristic, it appeared, of ankylosing spondylitis blood was a TCR beta motif of fewer than 10 highly homologous variants.

V gave up 5 bases and J gave up 2 bases, with 16 bases separating them. Per the germline V gene, CDR1 is SEHNR and CDR2 is FQNEAQ (reference sequence). The CDR3 is made up of 16 amino acids. TCR beta libraries were made by quantitative 5'-RACE with molecular barcodes. TCRdb processed the 5' RACE reads anew with MiXCR; each CDR3 protein has one entry. The top ten hold 15% to 20% of the sample, which has 670,000 or so distinct CDR3 sequences, roughly 19% seen once. As for this clonotype: Its antigen is not identified.

V usage is TRBV7-9 and J usage is TRBJ2-1; D call uncertain. Sample: blood, either unsorted or a sorted T cell fraction (not recorded which). This receptor was identified in a male donor with ankylosing spondylitis. The CDR3 loop reads CASSLDPPPPYNEQFF. CDR3 sequence (DNA): TGTGCCAGCAGCCTAGACCCACCGCCCCCCTACAATGAGCAGTTCTTC.